This is a list of T cell receptor beta chains from one sample in a study of cytomegalovirus exposure and HLA in healthy donors. TCRdb's table, derived via immunoSEQ multiplex PCR, lists solely in-frame clones and lacks some. The repertoire includes some 130,000 clones, about 80% of them detected once, and 2% to 3% sits in the top ten. The source material was PBMCs. The receptors come from a man in his thirties or forties in good health and CMV-seronegative. The CDR3 runs from the conserved cysteine through the conserved F or W. The D gene is left open where the match is weak. Some rows have no size entry. The others give once, few or many, or a class for an expanded clone.

clone_size: -
j_call: TRBJ2-3
v_call: TRBV7-2
d_call: TRBD2
cdr3_aa: CASSGLLLAGASDTQYF
cdr3_nt: TGTGCCAGCAGCGGATTGCTTCTAGCGGGAGCCTCAGATACGCAGTATTTT

clone_size: -
j_call: TRBJ2-1
v_call: TRBV6-6
d_call: TRBD2
cdr3_aa: CASRIGLAGVYEQFF
cdr3_nt: TGTGCCAGCAGGATCGGACTAGCGGGAGTGTATGAGCAGTTCTTC

clone_size: -
j_call: TRBJ1-2
v_call: TRBV6-1
d_call: -
cdr3_aa: CASRWAGENDGYPF
cdr3_nt: TGTGCCAGCCGGTGGGCAGGGGAGAATGATGGCTACCCCTTC

clone_size: -
j_call: TRBJ2-7
v_call: TRBV28
d_call: TRBD2
cdr3_aa: CASNPLMTSGPSYEQYF
cdr3_nt: TGTGCCAGCAACCCTCTTATGACTAGCGGGCCTTCCTACGAGCAGTACTTC

clone_size: -
j_call: TRBJ2-6
v_call: TRBV6-1
d_call: -
cdr3_aa: CASSEGSSGANVLTF
cdr3_nt: TGTGCCAGCAGTGAAGGCAGCTCTGGGGCCAACGTCCTGACTTTC

clone_size: -
j_call: TRBJ1-5
v_call: TRBV6-5
d_call: -
cdr3_aa: CASSYGTGRLNQPQHF
cdr3_nt: TGTGCCAGCAGTTACGGGACTGGACGCCTAAATCAGCCCCAGCATTTT

clone_size: -
j_call: TRBJ1-5
v_call: TRBV5-1
d_call: -
cdr3_aa: CASSLSGGNQPQNF
cdr3_nt: TGCGCCAGCAGCTTGTCGGGGGGCAATCAGCCCCAGAATTTT

clone_size: -
j_call: TRBJ2-5
v_call: TRBV4-1
d_call: TRBD1
cdr3_aa: CASSQDRETGAETQYF
cdr3_nt: TGCGCCAGCAGCCAAGATCGGGAAACAGGGGCCGAGACCCAGTACTTC

clone_size: -
j_call: TRBJ2-7
v_call: TRBV5-4
d_call: -
cdr3_aa: CASSLGVASDYEQYF
cdr3_nt: TGTGCCAGCAGCTTGGGAGTGGCTAGCGACTACGAGCAGTACTTC

clone_size: -
j_call: TRBJ2-1
v_call: TRBV10-3
d_call: -
cdr3_aa: CAINQGAGNEQFF
cdr3_nt: TGTGCCATCAATCAGGGCGCTGGCAATGAGCAGTTCTTC

clone_size: once
j_call: TRBJ2-7
v_call: TRBV4-1
d_call: TRBD2
cdr3_aa: CASSPRGGYPYEQYF
cdr3_nt: TGCGCCAGCAGCCCCCGGGGGGGATACCCCTACGAGCAGTACTTC

clone_size: -
j_call: TRBJ2-2
v_call: TRBV27
d_call: TRBD1
cdr3_aa: CASLQGANTGELFF
cdr3_nt: TGTGCCAGTCTACAGGGGGCGAACACCGGGGAGCTGTTTTTT

clone_size: -
j_call: TRBJ1-4
v_call: TRBV2
d_call: TRBD1
cdr3_aa: CASTGTGYEKLFF
cdr3_nt: TGTGCCAGCACCGGGACAGGGTATGAAAAACTGTTTTTT

clone_size: -
j_call: TRBJ1-6
v_call: TRBV9
d_call: TRBD1
cdr3_aa: CASSSSGTEDSPLHF
cdr3_nt: TGTGCCAGCAGCTCCTCCGGGACAGAGGATTCACCCCTCCACTTT

clone_size: -
j_call: TRBJ2-1
v_call: TRBV10-3
d_call: TRBD2
cdr3_aa: CAISESRAGEGYEQFF
cdr3_nt: TGTGCCATCAGTGAGTCGAGGGCGGGAGAGGGCTATGAGCAGTTCTTC

clone_size: -
j_call: TRBJ2-5
v_call: TRBV28
d_call: -
cdr3_aa: CASSTQPYQETQYF
cdr3_nt: TGTGCCAGCAGTACTCAACCGTACCAAGAGACCCAGTACTTC

clone_size: once
j_call: TRBJ1-2
v_call: TRBV4-1
d_call: -
cdr3_aa: CASSQVGRGRYGYTF
cdr3_nt: TGCGCCAGCAGCCAAGTGGGCAGGGGCAGATATGGCTACACCTTC

clone_size: -
j_call: TRBJ2-7
v_call: TRBV7-2
d_call: -
cdr3_aa: CASSLVRELSHEQYF
cdr3_nt: TGTGCCAGCAGCTTAGTTCGGGAGCTAAGCCACGAGCAGTACTTC

clone_size: -
j_call: TRBJ1-4
v_call: TRBV15
d_call: -
cdr3_aa: CATSTGRGEKLFF
cdr3_nt: TGTGCCACCAGCACCGGGCGGGGGGAAAAACTGTTTTTT

clone_size: -
j_call: TRBJ2-7
v_call: TRBV6-1
d_call: -
cdr3_aa: CASSDRVRQNEQYF
cdr3_nt: TGTGCCAGCAGTGACAGGGTCAGGCAGAACGAGCAGTACTTC

clone_size: once
j_call: TRBJ2-5
v_call: TRBV7-9
d_call: -
cdr3_aa: CASSFSGLGETQYF
cdr3_nt: TGTGCCAGCAGCTTTTCAGGGCTTGGAGAGACCCAGTACTTC

clone_size: -
j_call: TRBJ1-4
v_call: TRBV5-1
d_call: -
cdr3_aa: CASRKEENEKLFF
cdr3_nt: TGCGCCAGCAGGAAGGAGGAGAATGAAAAACTGTTTTTT

clone_size: -
j_call: TRBJ2-5
v_call: TRBV7-6
d_call: TRBD1
cdr3_aa: CASSVDRGFETQYF
cdr3_nt: TGTGCCAGCAGCGTGGACAGGGGTTTTGAGACCCAGTACTTC

clone_size: -
j_call: TRBJ2-7
v_call: TRBV9
d_call: TRBD1
cdr3_aa: CASSVTGTGRYEQYF
cdr3_nt: TGTGCCAGCAGCGTTACCGGGACAGGGAGGTACGAGCAGTACTTC

clone_size: -
j_call: TRBJ2-7
v_call: TRBV27
d_call: -
cdr3_aa: CASSLTRTYEQYF
cdr3_nt: TGTGCCAGCAGTTTAACCAGGACCTACGAGCAGTACTTC

clone_size: -
j_call: TRBJ2-2
v_call: TRBV27
d_call: TRBD2
cdr3_aa: CASSTAGANTGELFF
cdr3_nt: TGTGCCAGCAGTACCGCGGGAGCGAACACCGGGGAGCTGTTTTTT

clone_size: -
j_call: TRBJ1-3
v_call: TRBV6-5
d_call: -
cdr3_aa: CASSYGDSGNTIYF
cdr3_nt: TGTGCCAGCAGTTACGGAGACTCTGGAAACACCATATATTTT

clone_size: -
j_call: TRBJ2-3
v_call: TRBV29-1
d_call: -
cdr3_aa: CSARGAYPEGTDTQYF
cdr3_nt: TGCAGCGCCAGGGGAGCGTATCCCGAAGGCACAGATACGCAGTATTTT

clone_size: -
j_call: TRBJ1-1
v_call: TRBV5-6
d_call: TRBD1
cdr3_aa: CASSLEFGTGGASEAFF
cdr3_nt: TGTGCCAGCAGCTTAGAGTTTGGGACAGGGGGCGCGTCTGAAGCTTTCTTT

clone_size: -
j_call: TRBJ1-5
v_call: TRBV28
d_call: -
cdr3_aa: CASIGHFNQPQHF
cdr3_nt: TGTGCCAGCATCGGACACTTCAATCAGCCCCAGCATTTT

clone_size: -
j_call: TRBJ2-7
v_call: TRBV2
d_call: -
cdr3_aa: CASKGVPPEEQYF
cdr3_nt: TGTGCCAGCAAGGGAGTACCCCCGGAAGAGCAGTACTTC

clone_size: once
j_call: TRBJ2-5
v_call: TRBV9
d_call: TRBD2
cdr3_aa: CASSETSGRTRETQYF
cdr3_nt: TGTGCCAGCAGCGAGACTAGCGGGAGAACCCGAGAGACCCAGTACTTC

clone_size: -
j_call: TRBJ1-2
v_call: TRBV5-4
d_call: TRBD1
cdr3_aa: CASSFDRADYGYTF
cdr3_nt: TGTGCCAGCAGCTTCGACAGGGCGGACTATGGCTACACCTTC

clone_size: -
j_call: TRBJ1-2
v_call: TRBV7-9
d_call: -
cdr3_aa: CASSFRVPRDYGYTF
cdr3_nt: TGTGCCAGCAGCTTCAGGGTCCCAAGGGACTATGGCTACACCTTC

clone_size: few
j_call: TRBJ2-7
v_call: TRBV29-1
d_call: -
cdr3_aa: CSVGETSYEQYF
cdr3_nt: TGCAGCGTTGGGGAGACCTCCTACGAGCAGTACTTC

clone_size: few
j_call: TRBJ1-1
v_call: TRBV6-5
d_call: TRBD1
cdr3_aa: CASSYGQGDQAFF
cdr3_nt: TGTGCCAGCAGTTATGGGCAGGGGGATCAAGCTTTCTTT

clone_size: once
j_call: TRBJ1-1
v_call: TRBV9
d_call: -
cdr3_aa: CASSPRRWTDSQTEAFF
cdr3_nt: TGTGCCAGCAGCCCACGCCGCTGGACAGACTCGCAGACTGAAGCTTTCTTT

clone_size: -
j_call: TRBJ2-7
v_call: TRBV27
d_call: TRBD2
cdr3_aa: CASSLSLAGGPGEEQYF
cdr3_nt: TGTGCCAGCAGTTTATCTCTAGCGGGAGGTCCTGGGGAGGAGCAGTACTTC

clone_size: -
j_call: TRBJ1-2
v_call: TRBV7-2
d_call: TRBD1
cdr3_aa: CASSRDRDRVLGYTF
cdr3_nt: TGTGCCAGCAGCAGAGACCGGGACAGGGTTCTCGGCTACACCTTC

clone_size: few
j_call: TRBJ2-1
v_call: TRBV10-1
d_call: -
cdr3_aa: CASSEFTGALTNEQFF
cdr3_nt: TGCGCCAGCAGTGAGTTTACGGGAGCTCTCACGAATGAGCAGTTCTTC

clone_size: -
j_call: TRBJ2-5
v_call: TRBV5-6
d_call: TRBD1
cdr3_aa: CASSGIRDREETQYF
cdr3_nt: TGTGCCAGCAGCGGGATCCGGGACAGGGAAGAGACCCAGTACTTC

clone_size: once
j_call: TRBJ2-1
v_call: TRBV19
d_call: TRBD2
cdr3_aa: CASSSRALAGGLSYNEQFF
cdr3_nt: TGTGCCAGTAGTTCCCGGGCCCTAGCGGGAGGCCTCTCCTACAATGAGCAGTTCTTC

clone_size: -
j_call: TRBJ2-6
v_call: TRBV7-9
d_call: TRBD1
cdr3_aa: CASSPRTGDFFSGANVLTF
cdr3_nt: TGTGCCAGCAGCCCCAGGACAGGGGATTTTTTCTCTGGGGCCAACGTCCTGACTTTC

clone_size: -
j_call: TRBJ2-5
v_call: TRBV27
d_call: -
cdr3_aa: CASSPGGTQYF
cdr3_nt: TGTGCCAGCAGCCCTGGAGGGACCCAGTACTTC

clone_size: -
j_call: TRBJ2-5
v_call: TRBV14
d_call: -
cdr3_aa: CASSQDLRGTQYF
cdr3_nt: TGTGCCAGCAGCCAAGATCTTAGGGGGACCCAGTACTTC

clone_size: -
j_call: TRBJ2-2
v_call: TRBV9
d_call: TRBD2
cdr3_aa: CASSVEDPGGPSGELFF
cdr3_nt: TGTGCCAGCAGCGTAGAGGACCCGGGAGGGCCGTCCGGGGAGCTGTTTTTT

clone_size: -
j_call: TRBJ2-7
v_call: TRBV5-1
d_call: -
cdr3_aa: CASSLGQELYEQYF
cdr3_nt: TGCGCCAGCAGCTTGGGACAGGAGCTCTACGAGCAGTACTTC

clone_size: -
j_call: TRBJ2-1
v_call: TRBV27
d_call: TRBD2
cdr3_aa: CASRGGESSYNEQFF
cdr3_nt: TGTGCCAGCAGGGGGGGGGAAAGCTCCTACAATGAGCAGTTCTTC

clone_size: -
j_call: TRBJ1-1
v_call: TRBV6-5
d_call: -
cdr3_aa: CASSAYRATNTEAFF
cdr3_nt: TGTGCCAGCAGTGCGTACAGGGCGACGAACACTGAAGCTTTCTTT

clone_size: -
j_call: TRBJ1-1
v_call: TRBV5-1
d_call: TRBD1
cdr3_aa: CASSLAGGYTEAFF
cdr3_nt: TGCGCCAGCAGCTTGGCAGGGGGCTATACTGAAGCTTTCTTT

clone_size: -
j_call: TRBJ2-1
v_call: TRBV9
d_call: TRBD2
cdr3_aa: CASSGRTSGEEQFF
cdr3_nt: TGTGCCAGCAGCGGACGGACTAGCGGTGAAGAGCAGTTCTTC

clone_size: -
j_call: TRBJ1-5
v_call: TRBV5-8
d_call: -
cdr3_aa: CASSFRVENQPQHF
cdr3_nt: TGTGCCAGCAGCTTCAGGGTTGAGAATCAGCCCCAGCATTTT

clone_size: -
j_call: TRBJ2-7
v_call: TRBV28
d_call: TRBD1
cdr3_aa: CASSLGQGHEQYF
cdr3_nt: TGTGCCAGCAGCTTAGGACAGGGTCACGAGCAGTACTTC

clone_size: -
j_call: TRBJ2-7
v_call: TRBV29-1
d_call: TRBD2
cdr3_aa: CSGRTSGGYEQYF
cdr3_nt: TGCAGCGGACGGACTAGCGGGGGGTACGAGCAGTACTTC